The entry below describes one T cell receptor (beta chain). Its specificity is not known. A much larger clone lies one base from this, so it may be a read error. The data derive from a study of molecular identifiers for immune sequencing clone quantification. For the study at large: Replicate runs used RNA from about 19,000 or 110,000 naive CD8 cells, which was split five ways into aliquots, and four of those aliquots were then sequenced.

Study-wide findings and caveats: In CMV-specific effectors, clones above 20 copies held over 99% of molecules; naive, under 1%. Jurkat TCR RNA spiked in from one cell could reportedly be detected among about 1.1 million naive cells.

Preparation of the bulk TCR libraries relied on previously described methods and listed TCR primers. One entry per CDR3 protein, called by TCRdb with MiXCR from the PCR reads. The sample lists some 650,000 distinct CDR3 sequences, 15% to 20% occurring once. Germline-derived CDR1 and CDR2 are SGHRS and YFSETQ. The CDR3 loop spans 14 amino acids. Material for sequencing was naive CD8+ T cells from blood, with Jurkat cell RNA spiked in. Specified subset: FACS-sorted CD8+CD4-CCR7+CD45RA+ naive T cells. This clonotype was sampled from a human donor in good health. Some libraries in this study had Jurkat cell RNA spiked in. The chain joins TRBV5-1 to TRBJ2-1; D remains unclear. In DNA, the CDR3 is TGCGTCAGCAGTCCAGTGAGCTCCTACAATGAGCAGTTCTTC. The encoded protein is CVSSPVSSYNEQFF.